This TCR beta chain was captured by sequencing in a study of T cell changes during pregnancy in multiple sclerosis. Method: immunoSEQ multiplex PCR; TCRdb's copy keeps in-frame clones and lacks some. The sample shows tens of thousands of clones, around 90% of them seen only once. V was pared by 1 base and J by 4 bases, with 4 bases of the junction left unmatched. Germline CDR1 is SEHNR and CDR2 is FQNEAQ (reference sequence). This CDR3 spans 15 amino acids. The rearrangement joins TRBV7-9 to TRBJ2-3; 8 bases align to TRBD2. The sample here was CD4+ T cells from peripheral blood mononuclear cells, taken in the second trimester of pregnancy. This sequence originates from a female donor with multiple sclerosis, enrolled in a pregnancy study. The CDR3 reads CASSLGSGMADTQYF. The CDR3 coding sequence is TGTGCCAGCAGCTTAGGTAGCGGGATGGCAGATACGCAGTATTTT.